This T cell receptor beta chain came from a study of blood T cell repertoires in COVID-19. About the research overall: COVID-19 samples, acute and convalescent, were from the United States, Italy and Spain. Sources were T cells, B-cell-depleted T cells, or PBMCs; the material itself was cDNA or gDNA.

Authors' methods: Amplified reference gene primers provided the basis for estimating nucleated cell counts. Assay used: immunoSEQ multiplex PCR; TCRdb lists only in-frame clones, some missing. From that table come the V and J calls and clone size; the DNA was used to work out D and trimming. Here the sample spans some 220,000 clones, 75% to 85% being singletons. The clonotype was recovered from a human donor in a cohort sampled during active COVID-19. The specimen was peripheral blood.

CDR3 residues: CASSFGRAPYEQYF. The CDR3 bases are TGTGCCAGCAGTTTTGGGAGGGCCCCCTACGAGCAGTACTTC. This chain links TRBV6-5 with TRBJ2-7; TRBD2 aligns across 7 bases. In germline, CDR1 is MNHEY, CDR2 SVGAGI. This CDR3 has 14 amino acids. J gave up 2 bases and V 4 bases, and 5 bases lay outside the gene matches.